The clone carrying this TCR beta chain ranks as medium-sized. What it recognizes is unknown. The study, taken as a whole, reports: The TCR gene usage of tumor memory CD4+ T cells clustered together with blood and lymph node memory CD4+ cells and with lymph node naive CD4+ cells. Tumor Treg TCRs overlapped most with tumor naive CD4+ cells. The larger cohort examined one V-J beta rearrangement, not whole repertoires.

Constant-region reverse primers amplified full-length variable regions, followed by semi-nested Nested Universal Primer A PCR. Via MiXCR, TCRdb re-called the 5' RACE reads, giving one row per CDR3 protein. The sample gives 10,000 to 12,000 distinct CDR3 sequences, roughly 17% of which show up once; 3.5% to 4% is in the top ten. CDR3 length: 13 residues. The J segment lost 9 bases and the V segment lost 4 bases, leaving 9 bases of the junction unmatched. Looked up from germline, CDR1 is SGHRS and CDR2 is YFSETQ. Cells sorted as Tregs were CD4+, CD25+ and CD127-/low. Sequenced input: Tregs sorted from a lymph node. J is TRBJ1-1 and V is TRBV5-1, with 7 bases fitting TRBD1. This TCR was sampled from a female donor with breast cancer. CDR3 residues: CASSISRDSQAFF. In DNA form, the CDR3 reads TGCGCCAGCAGCATCTCCCGGGACAGCCAAGCTTTCTTT.